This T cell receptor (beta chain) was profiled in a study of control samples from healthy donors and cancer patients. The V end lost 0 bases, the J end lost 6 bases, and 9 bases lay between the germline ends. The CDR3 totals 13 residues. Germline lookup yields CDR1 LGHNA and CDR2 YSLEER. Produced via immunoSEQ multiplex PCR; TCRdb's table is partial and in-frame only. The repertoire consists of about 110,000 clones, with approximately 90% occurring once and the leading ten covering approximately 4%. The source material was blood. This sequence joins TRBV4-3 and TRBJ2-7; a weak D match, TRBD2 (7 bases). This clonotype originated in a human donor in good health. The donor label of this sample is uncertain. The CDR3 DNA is TGCGCCAGCAGCCAAGAGAGGGGGGGCGAGCAGTACGTC. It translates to CASSQERGGEQYV.